This TCR beta chain was sequenced for a study of T-cell reconstitution after alpha-beta-depleted transplantation in children. Comments on this clonotype: Its specificity is not known.

It was with unique molecular identifiers that the TCRbeta library was prepared. TCRdb passed the PCR reads through MiXCR, listing each CDR3 protein once. Of about 980,000 distinct CDR3 sequences in the sample, around 30% were seen once. General study results and limits: Reported findings indicate that, about two months after transplant, alpha-beta T cells came from several hundred expanded clones, which were derived from non-depleted graft cells. From newly produced T cells came most of the T-cell counts and diversity one year after transplant.

Germline V gene lookup returns CDR1 MNHNS and CDR2 SASEGT. This CDR3 region has 14 residues. Trimming pared 7 bases from V and 0 bases from J, leaving 10 bases between. The rearrangement links TRBV6-1 to TRBJ2-1; D not certain. This TCR came from a boy in the first two years of life who had a stem cell transplant for SCID, so the T cells may come from the graft donor. The material was PBMCs, mostly from graft donor cells, obtained 360 days after TCRalphabeta/CD19-depleted stem cell transplant. The CDR3 DNA reads TGTGCCAGCAATAAGGTAGACTCCTACAATGAGCAGTTCTTC. This gives the protein CASNKVDSYNEQFF.